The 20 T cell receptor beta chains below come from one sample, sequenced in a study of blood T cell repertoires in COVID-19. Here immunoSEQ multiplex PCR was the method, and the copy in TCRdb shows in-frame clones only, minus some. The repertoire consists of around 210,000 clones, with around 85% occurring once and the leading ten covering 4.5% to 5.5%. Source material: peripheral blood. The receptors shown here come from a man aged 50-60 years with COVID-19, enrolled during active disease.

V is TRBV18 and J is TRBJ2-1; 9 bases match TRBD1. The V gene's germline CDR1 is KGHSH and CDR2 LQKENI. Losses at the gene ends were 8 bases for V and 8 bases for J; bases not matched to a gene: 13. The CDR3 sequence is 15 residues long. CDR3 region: CASTAGTGFYDEQFF. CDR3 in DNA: TGTGCCAGCACGGCCGGGACAGGGTTTTATGATGAGCAGTTCTTC.

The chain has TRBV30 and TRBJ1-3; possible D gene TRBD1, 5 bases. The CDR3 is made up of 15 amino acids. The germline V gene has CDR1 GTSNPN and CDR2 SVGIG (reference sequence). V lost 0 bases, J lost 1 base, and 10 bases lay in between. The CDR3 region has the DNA TGTGCCTGGAGTGTCTCAGGGCGGTCTGGAAACACCATATATTTT. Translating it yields CAWSVSGRSGNTIYF.

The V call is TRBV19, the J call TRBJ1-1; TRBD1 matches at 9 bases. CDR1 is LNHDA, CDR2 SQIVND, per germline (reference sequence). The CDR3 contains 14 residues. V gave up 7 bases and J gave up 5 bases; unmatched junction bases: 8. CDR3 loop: CASILQGARTEAFF. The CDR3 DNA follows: TGTGCCAGTATCCTACAGGGGGCTCGGACTGAAGCTTTCTTT.

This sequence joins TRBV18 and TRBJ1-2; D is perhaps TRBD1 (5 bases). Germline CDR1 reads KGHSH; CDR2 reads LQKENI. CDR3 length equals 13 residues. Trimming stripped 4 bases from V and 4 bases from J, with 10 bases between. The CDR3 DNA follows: TGTGCCAGCTCACAAGGGACTATCTATGGCTACACCTTC. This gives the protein CASSQGTIYGYTF.

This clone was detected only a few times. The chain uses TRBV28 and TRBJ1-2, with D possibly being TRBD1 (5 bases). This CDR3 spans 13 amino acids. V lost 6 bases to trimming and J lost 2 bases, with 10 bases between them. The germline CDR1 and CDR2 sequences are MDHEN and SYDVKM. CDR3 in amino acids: CASSPDSNYGYTF. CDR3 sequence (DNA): TGTGCCAGCAGCCCTGACAGCAACTATGGCTACACCTTC.

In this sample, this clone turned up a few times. In DNA, the CDR3 is TGTGCCAGCAGTTCCAGGACAGGGGGCAGTTCACCCCTCCACTTT. This gives the protein CASSSRTGGSSPLHF. This chain joins TRBV9 and TRBJ1-6; 11 positions match TRBD1. The CDR3 is 15 residues long. The germline CDR1 and CDR2 sequences are SGDLS and YYNGEE. J was trimmed by 9 bases and V by 5 bases; bases with no gene match: 7. The full variable domain, with the rest looked up from reference TRBV9 and TRBJ1-6, is DSGVTQTPKHLITATGQRVTLRCSPRSGDLSVYWYQQSLDQGLQFLIQYYNGEERAKGNILERFSAQQFPDLHSELNLSSLELGDSALYFCASSSRTGGSSPLHFGNGTRLTVT.

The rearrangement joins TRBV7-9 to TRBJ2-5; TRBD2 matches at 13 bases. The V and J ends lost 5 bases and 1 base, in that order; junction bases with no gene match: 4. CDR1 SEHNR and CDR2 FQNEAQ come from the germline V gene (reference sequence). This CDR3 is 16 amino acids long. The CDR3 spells CASSLTSGGRQETQYF. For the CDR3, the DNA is TGTGCCAGCAGCCTGACTAGCGGGGGGCGCCAAGAGACCCAGTACTTC. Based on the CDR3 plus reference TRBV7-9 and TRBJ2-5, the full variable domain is DTGVSQNPRHKITKRGQNVTFRCDPISEHNRLYWYRQTLGQGPEFLTYFQNEAQLEKSRLLSDRFSAERPKGSFSTLEIQRTEQGDSAMYLCASSLTSGGRQETQYFGPGTRLLVL.

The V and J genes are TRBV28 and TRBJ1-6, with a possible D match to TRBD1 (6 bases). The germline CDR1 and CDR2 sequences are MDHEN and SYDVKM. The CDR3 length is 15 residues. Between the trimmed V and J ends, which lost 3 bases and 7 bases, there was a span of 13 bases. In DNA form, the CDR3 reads TGTGCCAGCAGTTTTCCCGGGACACAGAATTCACCCCTCCACTTT. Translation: CASSFPGTQNSPLHF.

In DNA, the CDR3 is TGTGCCAGCAGTTTAAGGGGGCTTAGCTCCTACAATGAGCAGTTCTTC. Its protein product is CASSLRGLSSYNEQFF. The chain combines TRBV27 with TRBJ2-1, with 7 positions matching TRBD1. The CDR3 contains 16 residues. V gave up 2 bases and J gave up 0 bases; unmatched junction bases: 4. Germline lookup yields CDR1 MNHEY and CDR2 SMNVEV (reference sequence).

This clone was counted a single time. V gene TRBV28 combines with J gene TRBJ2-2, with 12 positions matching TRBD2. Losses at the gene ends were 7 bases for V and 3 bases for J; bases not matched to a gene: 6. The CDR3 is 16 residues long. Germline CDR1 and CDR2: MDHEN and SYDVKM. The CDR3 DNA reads TGTGCCAGCACCCTAGCGGGGGGGCGTCACACCGGGGAGCTGTTTTTT. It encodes CASTLAGGRHTGELFF. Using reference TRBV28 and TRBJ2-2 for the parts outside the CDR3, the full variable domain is DVKVTQSSRYLVKRTGEKVFLECVQDMDHENMFWYRQDPGLGLRLIYFSYDVKMKEKGDIPEGYSVSREKKERFSLILESASTNQTSMYLCASTLAGGRHTGELFFGEGSRLTVL.

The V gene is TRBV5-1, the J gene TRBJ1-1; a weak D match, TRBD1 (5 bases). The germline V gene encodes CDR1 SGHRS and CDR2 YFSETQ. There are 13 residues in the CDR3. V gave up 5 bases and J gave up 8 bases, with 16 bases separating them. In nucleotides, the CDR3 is TGCGCCAGCAGTTTATCGGGGGAAGGGGAAGCTTTCTTT. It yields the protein CASSLSGEGEAFF.

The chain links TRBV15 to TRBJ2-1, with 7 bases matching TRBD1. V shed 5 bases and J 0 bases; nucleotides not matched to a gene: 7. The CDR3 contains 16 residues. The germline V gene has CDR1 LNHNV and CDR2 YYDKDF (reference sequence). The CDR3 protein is CATSLETGSSYNEQFF. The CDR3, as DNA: TGTGCCACCAGCCTAGAGACAGGGAGCTCCTACAATGAGCAGTTCTTC.

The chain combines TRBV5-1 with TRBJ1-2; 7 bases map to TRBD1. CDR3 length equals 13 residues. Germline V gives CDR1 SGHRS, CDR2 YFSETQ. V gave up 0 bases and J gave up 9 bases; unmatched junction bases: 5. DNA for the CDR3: TGCGCCAGCAGCTTGGGGCAGGGGGAGAGCTACACCTTC. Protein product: CASSLGQGESYTF.

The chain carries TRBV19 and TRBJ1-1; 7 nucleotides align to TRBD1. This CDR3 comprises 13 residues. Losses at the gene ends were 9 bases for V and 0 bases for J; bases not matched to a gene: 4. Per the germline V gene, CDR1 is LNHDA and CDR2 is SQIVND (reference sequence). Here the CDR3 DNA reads TGTGCCAGCTCGGGACAGCTGAACACTGAAGCTTTCTTT. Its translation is CASSGQLNTEAFF.

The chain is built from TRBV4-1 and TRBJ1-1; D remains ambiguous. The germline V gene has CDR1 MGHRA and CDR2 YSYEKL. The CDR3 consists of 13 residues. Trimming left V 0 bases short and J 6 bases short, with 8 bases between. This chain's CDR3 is CASSQEQHSEAFF. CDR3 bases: TGCGCCAGCAGCCAAGAACAGCACTCTGAAGCTTTCTTT.

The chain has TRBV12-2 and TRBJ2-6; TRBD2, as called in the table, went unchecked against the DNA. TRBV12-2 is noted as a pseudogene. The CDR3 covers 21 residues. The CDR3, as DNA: TGTGCAAGTCGCAAACCTCCAGGCATAGCGGGGGGGCGTTCTGGGGCCAACGTCCTGACTTTC. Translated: CASRKPPGIAGGRSGANVLTF.

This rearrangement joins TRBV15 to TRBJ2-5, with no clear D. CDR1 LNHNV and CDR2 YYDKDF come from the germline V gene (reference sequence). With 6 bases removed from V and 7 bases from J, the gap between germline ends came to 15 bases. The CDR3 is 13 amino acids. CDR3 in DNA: TGTGCCACCAGACCCATACCCGGTGGGACCCAGTACTTC. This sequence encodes CATRPIPGGTQYF.

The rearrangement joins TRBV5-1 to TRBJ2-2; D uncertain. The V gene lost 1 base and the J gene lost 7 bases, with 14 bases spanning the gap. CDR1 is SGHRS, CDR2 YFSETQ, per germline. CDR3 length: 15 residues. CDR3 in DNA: TGCGCCAGCAGCTTGTCGAGACTCGAGGACGGGGAGCTGTTTTTT. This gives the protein CASSLSRLEDGELFF.

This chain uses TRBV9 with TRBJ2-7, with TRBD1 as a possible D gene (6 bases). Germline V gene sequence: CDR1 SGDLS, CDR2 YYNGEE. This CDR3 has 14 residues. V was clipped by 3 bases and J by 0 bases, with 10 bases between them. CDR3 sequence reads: CASSAGQSSYEQYF. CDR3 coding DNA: TGTGCCAGCAGCGCCGGACAGAGCTCCTACGAGCAGTACTTC.

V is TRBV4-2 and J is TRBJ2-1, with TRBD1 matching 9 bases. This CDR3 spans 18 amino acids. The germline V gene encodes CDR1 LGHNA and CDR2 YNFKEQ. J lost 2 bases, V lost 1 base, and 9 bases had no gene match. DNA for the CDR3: TGTGCCAGCAGCCAAGCTTTCAGTCGGGACAGGGCCTACAATGAGCAGTTCTTC. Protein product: CASSQAFSRDRAYNEQFF.